This T cell receptor (beta chain) was identified in a study of OX40 agonist ivuxolimab in advanced cancers. The overall study: Administration of intravenous ivuxolimab to patients occurred every 2 weeks at 0.01 to 10 mg/kg.

Blood got drawn at baseline, again on cycle 4 day 1, and then on cycle 7 day 1. Assay used: immunoSEQ multiplex PCR; TCRdb lists only in-frame clones, some missing. The sample holds under 20,000 clones; 72% are singletons and the top ten take nearly 25%. V shed 7 bases and J shed 3 bases, with 15 bases lying between them. Germline assignment: CDR1 SNHLY and CDR2 FYNNEI. This CDR3 has 15 residues. This clone appeared many times. The genes are TRBV2 and TRBJ1-4, with unresolved D. The sequence came from an adult with an advanced solid tumor such as melanoma, head and neck, liver or kidney cancer. The sample was CD4+ or CD8+ T cells sorted from blood, taken in a trial of the OX40 agonist ivuxolimab. CDR3 sequence reads: CASTRGRVPNEKLFF. As DNA, the CDR3 is TGTGCCAGCACGAGAGGACGGGTCCCTAATGAAAAACTGTTTTTT.